The TCR beta chain described here comes from a study of molecular identifiers for immune sequencing clone quantification. About the study: Four of five RNA aliquots from around 18,000 or 91,000 naive CD8 T cells were sequenced.

A CD8+CD4-CCR7+CD45RA+ gate was used to sort naive CD8 T cells. Findings and caveats of the study: The study reportedly detected spiked Jurkat TCR RNA from one cell among about 1.1 million naive cells.

In regard to this clonotype: Its specificity is not known. A single base separates this from a much larger clone, so it may be a read error.

CDR1 and CDR2 (germline): LGHDT, YNNKEL (reference sequence). Trimming shortened V by 3 bases and J by 5 bases, and 14 bases separated the two germline ends. The CDR3 runs 15 residues. In preparing bulk TCR libraries, previously described methods and listed TCR primers were used. In TCRdb, the PCR reads were re-called with MiXCR into one record per CDR3 protein. The table shows around 65,000 distinct CDR3 sequences, with 15% to 20% occurring only once. The V gene is TRBV3-1, the J gene TRBJ2-1, with D possibly being TRBD1 (6 bases). The source is a human donor in good health. Some libraries in this study had Jurkat cell RNA spiked in. The material sequenced was naive CD8+ T cells from blood, with Jurkat cell RNA spiked in. Subset: FACS-sorted CD8+CD4-CCR7+CD45RA+ naive T cells. CDR3 nucleotides: TGTGCCAGCAGCCACGCGGTACAGGGTCACAATGAGCAGTTCTTC. Translated: CASSHAVQGHNEQFF.